A single sample is the source of the 17 T cell receptor beta chains below, sequenced in a study of tumor-infiltrating lymphocytes in primary liver carcinoma. Total RNA amounting to around 530 ng was the source from which TCR beta cDNA was made with a constant-region primer. Employing slightly modified ARM-PCR, three nested multiplex PCR rounds were run, and these gave rise to the TCR beta libraries. A C-beta reverse primer and TRBV1-TRBV30 forward primers served in each of the first two PCR rounds, at about 10 cycles apiece. TCRdb redid the calling of the multiplex PCR reads with MiXCR, one entry per CDR3 protein. This table holds some 130,000 distinct CDR3 sequences, approximately 68% found once. The study co-extracted DNA and RNA from about 20-30 mg of unsorted bulk tissue. The sample consisted of tumor-adjacent normal liver tissue. These receptors came from a woman between 55 and 75 years old with primary liver carcinoma and hepatitis B virus infection.

A word on this clonotype: Relative to the germline gene, one junction end is altered; a read error may explain this. The rearrangement uses TRBV28 and TRBJ2-3; tentative D call: TRBD1 (5 bases). This CDR3 spans 13 amino acids. Germline V gene sequence: CDR1 MDHEN, CDR2 SYDVKM. CDR3 in amino acids: CGSCLQGPGTQYF. The CDR3 DNA follows: TGTGGCAGCTGTCTTCAGGGTCCAGGTACGCAGTATTTT.

A remark on this clonotype: Possible read error: a much larger clone is one base away. The chain recombines TRBV5-1 with TRBJ2-3, with TRBD1 matching 8 bases. The J call may be faulty, since TRBJ1-5 better matches the DNA end. Germline CDR1 SGHRS, CDR2 YFSETQ. The CDR3 length is 15 residues. DNA for the CDR3: TGCGCCAGCAGCTTACGGACAGGGCGGGCAGATACGCAGCATTTT. As protein: CASSLRTGRADTQHF.

Concerning this clonotype itself: The conserved final phenylalanine or tryptophan is absent from the CDR3, which likely points to a read error. Because the CDR3's place on the DNA is in doubt, the DNA is left out and the CDR3 is given as listed by TCRdb. The CDR3 loop is CASSLGGGTQSTFL. J is TRBJ1-1 and V is TRBV7-8. Inclusive of both ends, the CDR3 amounts to 14 amino acids. CDR1 and CDR2 (germline): SGHVS, FQNEAQ.

Details on this clonotype: A much larger clone differs by one base, so this may be a read error. DNA for the CDR3: TGTGCCAGCAGACAGGGGAGCCATGGCTACATCTTC. This codes for CASRQGSHGYIF. The chain has TRBV6-5 and TRBJ1-2, with 7 bases identical to TRBD1. Germline CDR1 reads MNHEY; CDR2 reads SVGAGI. The CDR3 sequence is 12 residues long.

A note on this clonotype: At one boundary the junction diverges from the germline segment, which might be a read error. The rearrangement uses TRBV24-1 and TRBJ1-5; D remains ambiguous. The V gene's germline CDR1 is KGHDR and CDR2 SFDVKD. The length of the CDR3 is 12 residues. CDR3 nucleotide sequence: TGTGCCACCAGTGATTTCGGTCAGTCCCAGCATTTT. Protein product: CATSDFGQSQHF.

On this clonotype: The conserved final phenylalanine or tryptophan is absent from the CDR3, which likely points to a read error. The CDR3, as DNA: TGTGCCTGGAGTATAATCAGAGAAGCTTTCCTT. Its translation is CAWSIIREAFL. The chain recombines TRBV30 with TRBJ1-1; no reliable D call. Germline V gene data show CDR1 as GTSNPN and CDR2 as SVGIG (reference sequence). There are 11 residues in the CDR3. Between the trimmed V and J ends, which lost 2 bases and 8 bases, there was a span of 9 bases.

As concerns this clonotype: This CDR3 is missing its conserved last phenylalanine or tryptophan, likely due to a read error. The CDR3 bases are TGTGCCAGCAGCGTAGATCAACTGGGTATAGTTTACAATGAGCAGTTCTAC. Protein: CASSVDQLGIVYNEQFY. This chain links TRBV11-2 with TRBJ2-1; D is ambiguous. Germline assignment: CDR1 SGHAT and CDR2 FQNNGV. This CDR3 spans 17 amino acids.

Worth noting for this clonotype: A much larger clonotype is one base distant, so this may be a read error. This CDR3 is CASSSEGGRLDTQYF. CDR3 DNA: TGTGCCAGCAGCTCCGAGGGGGGCAGGTTAGATACGCAGTATTTT. This chain links TRBV5-8 with TRBJ2-3, with D perhaps given as TRBD1 or TRBD2 (6 bases each). Trimming shortened V by 3 bases and J by 5 bases, and 16 bases separated the two germline ends. This CDR3 contains 15 residues. Germline assignment: CDR1 SGHTS and CDR2 YDEGEE.

In nucleotides, the CDR3 is TGTGCCAGCAGCCGGACAGGATCGGAGGTCATGAACACTGAAGCTTTCTTT. Translation gives CASSRTGSEVMNTEAFF. The rearrangement links TRBV4-2 to TRBJ1-1, with TRBD1 identical over 7 bases. The CDR3 is 17 amino acids. The junction had 11 bases not matched to a gene; V was cut back by 4 bases and J by 0 bases. The germline CDR1 and CDR2 sequences are LGHNA and YNFKEQ.

The chain combines TRBV10-2 with TRBJ2-3; a weak D match, TRBD1 (6 bases). V lost 6 bases, J lost 12 bases, and 22 bases lay in between. This CDR3 is built from 14 residues. Germline loops: CDR1 WSHSY, CDR2 SAAADI. In DNA, the CDR3 is TGCGCCAGCAGCCGACAGGACCGGGCAGGTACTCAGTATTTT. Its protein is CASSRQDRAGTQYF.

In the case of this clonotype: One junction end does not reproduce the germline sequence, and a read error may be involved. This rearrangement joins TRBV29-1 to TRBJ1-1, with a tentative D call TRBD1 (5 bases). Germline V gene data show CDR1 as SQVTM and CDR2 as ANQGSEA. The CDR3 is made up of 13 amino acids. Here the CDR3 reads CSARGDLNIEALF. In DNA, the CDR3 is TGCAGCGCCAGAGGGGATTTGAACATTGAAGCTCTCTTT.

This chain links TRBV5-5 with TRBJ2-1, with 7 positions matching TRBD2. CDR1 is SGHKS, CDR2 YYEKEE, per germline (reference sequence). The CDR3 is 15 residues long. CDR3 DNA: TGTCCCATCGCCTCAAGCGGGGCCCCACACAATGAGCAGTTCTTC. The encoded protein is CPIASSGAPHNEQFF.

Concerning this clonotype: The junction and the germline gene differ at one end; a read error may be behind it. J is TRBJ2-1 and V is TRBV11-2; D ambiguous. The CDR3 has 11 residues. The V gene's germline CDR1 is SGHAT and CDR2 FQNNGV. The CDR3 DNA is TGTGGCAGCAGCTTAGATGTGGCTCAGTTTTTC. Amino acid sequence: CGSSLDVAQFF.

The rearrangement uses TRBV4-1 and TRBJ2-1, with TRBD2 identical over 7 bases. The V gene's germline CDR1 is MGHRA and CDR2 YSYEKL. The CDR3 is made up of 18 amino acids. V shed 3 bases and J 1 base; nucleotides not matched to a gene: 12. The CDR3 sequence: CASSHFWASGPSYNEQFF. The CDR3 DNA reads TGCGCCAGCAGCCATTTTTGGGCTAGCGGACCTTCCTACAATGAGCAGTTCTTC.

The V gene is TRBV5-1, the J gene TRBJ1-2; the D gene is possibly TRBD1 (6 bases). Trimming left V 9 bases short and J 2 bases short, with 14 bases between. The CDR3 length is 13 residues. Germline CDR1 and CDR2: SGHRS and YFSETQ. The CDR3 loop is CANCLGQNYGYTF. The CDR3 DNA sequence: TGCGCCAACTGCCTTGGACAGAACTATGGCTACACCTTC. The full variable domain, with the rest looked up from reference TRBV5-1 and TRBJ1-2, is KAGVTQTPRYLIKTRGQQVTLSCSPISGHRSVSWYQQTPGQGLQFLFEYFSETQRNKGNFPGRFSGRQFSNSRSEMNVSTLELGDSALYLCANCLGQNYGYTFGSGTRLTVV.

The chain uses TRBV7-3 and TRBJ1-2, with D possibly matching TRBD1 (5 bases). The CDR3 has 13 residues. Trimming removed 2 bases at V and 8 bases at J, with 12 bases between. The V gene's germline CDR1 is SGHTA and CDR2 FQGTGA. The CDR3 sequence is CASSLGGGEGYTF. CDR3 nucleotide sequence: TGTGCCAGCAGCTTAGGAGGAGGGGAGGGCTACACCTTC.

This clonotype was seen many times. V gene TRBV28 combines with J gene TRBJ2-1; D not certain. Trimming left V 3 bases short and J 8 bases short, with 11 bases between. The CDR3 covers 13 residues. Germline loops: CDR1 MDHEN, CDR2 SYDVKM. In DNA form, the CDR3 reads TGTGCCAGCAGTTTCTCCCCTACGTATGAGCAGTTCTTC. Translated: CASSFSPTYEQFF. Full variable domain (outside the CDR3, taken from reference TRBV28 and TRBJ2-1): DVKVTQSSRYLVKRTGEKVFLECVQDMDHENMFWYRQDPGLGLRLIYFSYDVKMKEKGDIPEGYSVSREKKERFSLILESASTNQTSMYLCASSFSPTYEQFFGPGTRLTVL.